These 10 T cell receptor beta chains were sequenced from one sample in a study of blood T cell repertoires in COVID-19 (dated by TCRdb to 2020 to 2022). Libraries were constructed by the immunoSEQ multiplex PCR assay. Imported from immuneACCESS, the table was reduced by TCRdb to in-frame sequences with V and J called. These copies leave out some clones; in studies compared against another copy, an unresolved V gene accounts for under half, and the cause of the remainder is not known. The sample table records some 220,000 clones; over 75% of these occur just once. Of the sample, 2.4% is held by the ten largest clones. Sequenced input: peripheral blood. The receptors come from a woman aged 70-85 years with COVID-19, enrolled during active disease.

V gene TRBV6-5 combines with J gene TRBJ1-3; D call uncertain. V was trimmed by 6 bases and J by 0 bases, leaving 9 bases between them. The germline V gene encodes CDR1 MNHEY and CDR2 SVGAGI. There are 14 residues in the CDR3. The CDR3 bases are TGTGCCAGCAGACAGACCCGCTCTGGAAACACCATATATTTT. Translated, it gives CASRQTRSGNTIYF.

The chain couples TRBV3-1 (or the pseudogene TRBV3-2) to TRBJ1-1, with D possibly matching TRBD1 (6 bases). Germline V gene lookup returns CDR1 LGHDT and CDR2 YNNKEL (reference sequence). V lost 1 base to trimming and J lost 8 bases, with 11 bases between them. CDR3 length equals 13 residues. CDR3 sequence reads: CASSQVTGEEAFF. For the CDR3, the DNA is TGTGCCAGCAGCCAAGTGACAGGCGAAGAAGCTTTCTTT.

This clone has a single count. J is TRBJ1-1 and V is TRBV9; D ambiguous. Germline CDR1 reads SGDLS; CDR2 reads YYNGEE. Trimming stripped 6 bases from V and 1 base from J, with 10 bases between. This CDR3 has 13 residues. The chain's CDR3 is CASTLWANTEAFF. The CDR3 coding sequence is TGTGCCAGCACCCTCTGGGCGAACACTGAAGCTTTCTTT.

The CDR3 nucleotides read TGTGCCAGCAGCCCACAGGGCTCCAGCCAGCCCCAGCATTTT. This codes for CASSPQGSSQPQHF. This chain uses TRBV5-4 with TRBJ1-5; tentative D call: TRBD1 (6 bases). Trimming removed 4 bases from V and 7 bases from J, with 15 bases in between. The CDR3 is 14 amino acids. Germline V gene data show CDR1 as SGHNT and CDR2 as YYREEE (reference sequence).

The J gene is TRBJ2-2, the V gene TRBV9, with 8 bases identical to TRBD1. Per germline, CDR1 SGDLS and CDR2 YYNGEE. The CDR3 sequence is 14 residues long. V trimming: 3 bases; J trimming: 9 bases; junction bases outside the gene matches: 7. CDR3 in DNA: TGTGCCAGCAGCGGACAGGGGACGCCCAGGGAGCTGTTTTTT. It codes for CASSGQGTPRELFF.

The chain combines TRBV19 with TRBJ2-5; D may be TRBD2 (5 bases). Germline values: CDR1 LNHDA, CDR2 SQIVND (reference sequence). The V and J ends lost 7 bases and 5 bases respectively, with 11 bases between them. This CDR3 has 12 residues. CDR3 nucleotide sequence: TGTGCCAGTACCGGAGGTGGGGAGACCCAGTACTTC. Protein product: CASTGGGETQYF.

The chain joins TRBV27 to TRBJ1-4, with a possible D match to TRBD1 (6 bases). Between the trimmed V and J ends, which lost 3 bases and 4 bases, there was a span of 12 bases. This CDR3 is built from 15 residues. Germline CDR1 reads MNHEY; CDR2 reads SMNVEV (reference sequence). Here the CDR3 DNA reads TGTGCCAGCAGTTTGTTAGAGGGGGATAATGAAAAACTGTTTTTT. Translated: CASSLLEGDNEKLFF.

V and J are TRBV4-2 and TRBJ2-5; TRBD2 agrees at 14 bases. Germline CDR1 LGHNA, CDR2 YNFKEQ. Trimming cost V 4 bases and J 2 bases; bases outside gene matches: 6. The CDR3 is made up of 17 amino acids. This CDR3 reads CASSPRLAGGRQETQYF. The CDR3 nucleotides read TGTGCCAGCAGCCCACGACTAGCGGGGGGGCGGCAAGAGACCCAGTACTTC.

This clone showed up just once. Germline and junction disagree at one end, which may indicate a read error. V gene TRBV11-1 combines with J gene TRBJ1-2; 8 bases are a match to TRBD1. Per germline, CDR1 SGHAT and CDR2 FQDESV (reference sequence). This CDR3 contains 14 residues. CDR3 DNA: TGTGCCAGCAGTTGGGGGACAGGCTTCTATGACTACACCTTC. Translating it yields CASSWGTGFYDYTF.

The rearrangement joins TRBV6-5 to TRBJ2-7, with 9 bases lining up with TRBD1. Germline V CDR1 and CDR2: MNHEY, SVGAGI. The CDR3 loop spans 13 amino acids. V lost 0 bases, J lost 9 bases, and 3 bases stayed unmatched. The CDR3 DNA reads TGTGCCAGCAGTTACTCCTGGGGACAGGGGCAGTACTTC. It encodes CASSYSWGQGQYF.